A selection of T cell receptor beta chains follows, all from one sample in a study of CD8 T cells in ankylosing spondylitis. Via MiXCR, TCRdb re-called the 5' RACE reads, giving one row per CDR3 protein. This table holds roughly 450,000 distinct CDR3 sequences, 26% found once. The sequenced sample was blood, either unsorted or a sorted T cell fraction (not recorded which). The receptor set was obtained from a male donor with ankylosing spondylitis. Both conserved end residues are part of each CDR3. D genes are given only for firm matches. The size field is filled for only some rows; it gives once, few, many or a size class.

V	J	size	D	CDR3	DNA
TRBV20-1	TRBJ2-2	.	.	CSARMHRAAGELFF	TGCAGTGCTAGAATGCACAGGGCGGCCGGGGAGCTGTTTTTT
TRBV10-3	TRBJ1-1	few	.	CAIRGLGTEAFF	TGTGCCATCAGGGGTCTCGGGACTGAAGCTTTCTTT
TRBV3-1	TRBJ2-7	.	.	CASSQDQVPSYEQYF	TGTGCCAGCAGCCAAGATCAGGTCCCCTCCTACGAGCAGTACTTC
TRBV3-1	TRBJ1-2	few	.	CASSQVRGNYGYTF	TGTGCCAGCAGCCAAGTTAGGGGCAACTATGGCTACACCTTC
TRBV5-1	TRBJ1-1	.	.	CASRIPGSYTEAFF	TGCGCCAGCAGGATCCCGGGGTCGTACACTGAAGCTTTCTTT
TRBV5-1	TRBJ2-7	many	.	CASSSSYEQYF	TGTGCCAGCAGCTCCTCCTACGAGCAGTACTTC
TRBV20-1	TRBJ2-5	.	TRBD2	CSARVAGDLETQYF	TGCAGTGCTAGAGTAGCGGGAGATTTAGAGACCCAGTACTTC
TRBV3-1	TRBJ1-2	.	TRBD1	CASSYSGTAARDGYTF	TGTGCCAGCAGCTACTCGGGGACAGCAGCTCGGGATGGCTACACCTTC
TRBV5-1	TRBJ1-5	few	TRBD1	CASSPDSGGQPQHF	TGCGCCAGCAGCCCTGATTCAGGGGGTCAGCCCCAGCATTTT
TRBV7-6	TRBJ2-5	.	TRBD1	CASSLAGQVQETQYF	TGTGCCAGCAGCTTAGCTGGACAGGTCCAAGAGACCCAGTACTTC
TRBV20-1	TRBJ1-1	.	.	CSPAGRVNTEAFF	TGCAGTCCGGCGGGGCGCGTGAACACTGAAGCTTTCTTT
TRBV9	TRBJ1-5	few	TRBD1	CASSPTGGGTGNQPQHF	TGTGCCAGCAGCCCGACCGGGGGGGGGACAGGCAATCAGCCCCAGCATTTT
TRBV7-2	TRBJ1-4	.	.	CASSLGGTSEKLFF	TGTGCCAGCAGCTTAGGAGGGACTAGTGAAAAACTGTTTTTT
TRBV5-5	TRBJ2-2	few	TRBD2	CASSLDGRDTGELFF	TGTGCCAGCAGCTTGGACGGGAGGGATACCGGGGAGCTGTTTTTT
TRBV12-3/TRBV12-4	TRBJ1-2	many	TRBD1	CASSLDRVGGYTF	TGTGCCAGCAGTTTGGACAGGGTGGGTGGCTACACCTTC
TRBV7-9	TRBJ1-2	.	TRBD1	CASSLWDRANYGYTF	TGTGCCAGCAGCCTGTGGGACAGGGCAAACTATGGCTACACCTTC
TRBV12-3/TRBV12-4	TRBJ2-2	.	TRBD1	CASRYRDRITGELFF	TGTGCCAGCAGGTACCGGGACAGGATCACCGGGGAGCTGTTTTTT
TRBV20-1	TRBJ2-3	few	TRBD2	CSARAPPAGGKDTQYF	TGCAGTGCTAGAGCCCCCCCAGCGGGAGGAAAAGATACGCAGTATTTT
TRBV12-3/TRBV12-4	TRBJ2-3	many	TRBD1	CASSRTGAIDTQYF	TGTGCCAGCAGTCGGACAGGGGCAATAGATACGCAGTATTTT
TRBV10-3	TRBJ1-5	.	.	CAISSGQNSNQPQHF	TGTGCCATCAGTTCTGGACAGAATAGCAATCAGCCCCAGCATTTT
TRBV3-1	TRBJ2-5	.	TRBD1	CASSQGTGNNQETQYF	TGTGCCAGCAGCCAGGGGACAGGGAATAACCAAGAGACCCAGTACTTC
TRBV20-1	TRBJ2-2	.	TRBD2	CSATSGANTGELFF	TGCAGTGCTACGAGCGGGGCGAACACCGGGGAGCTGTTTTTT
TRBV5-1	TRBJ1-1	few	TRBD1	CASSFGTGANTEAFF	TGCGCCAGCAGCTTCGGGACAGGGGCGAACACTGAAGCTTTCTTT